The entry below describes one T cell receptor beta chain. This record comes from a study of OX40 agonist ivuxolimab in advanced cancers. The wider study: Partial responses were achieved by three patients, of whom one had hepatocellular carcinoma and two had cutaneous melanoma.

The table came from immunoSEQ multiplex PCR; TCRdb's copy has only in-frame clones and leaves some out. The data show tens of thousands of clones, 83% seen once. Germline CDR1 is MDHEN and CDR2 is SYDVKM. J was trimmed by 2 bases and V by 8 bases; bases with no gene match: 4. This CDR3 has 13 residues. The V and J genes are TRBV28 and TRBJ2-7; 9 positions match TRBD1. Sequencing used CD4+ or CD8+ T cells sorted from blood, obtained in a trial of the OX40 agonist ivuxolimab. This TCR was recovered from an adult with an advanced solid tumor such as melanoma, head and neck, liver or kidney cancer. The CDR3 nucleotides read TGTGCCAGCCTGGGACAGGGCCCCTACGAGCAGTACTTC. This sequence encodes CASLGQGPYEQYF.